These 14 T cell receptor beta chains were all obtained from the same sample, sequenced in a study of T cell responses to AZD1222 COVID-19 vaccine. Profiling relied on immunoSEQ multiplex PCR, and the TCRdb table lists in-frame clones only, not all of them. In the table there are about 76,000 clones, roughly 88% of which are singletons. The sample was peripheral blood, taken on day 0 of AZD1222 vaccination. All receptors derive from an adult in good health.

The chain links TRBV19 to TRBJ1-5; D perhaps matches TRBD1 (6 bases). CDR3 length: 15 amino acids. V was clipped by 5 bases and J by 3 bases, with 14 bases between them. The germline CDR1 and CDR2 sequences are LNHDA and SQIVND (reference sequence). CDR3 amino acids: CASSPMGDNNQPQHF. CDR3 DNA sequence: TGTGCCAGTAGTCCAATGGGGGACAACAATCAGCCCCAGCATTTT.

The V and J genes are TRBV12-3 or TRBV12-4 and TRBJ2-2; D ambiguous. The CDR3 consists of 12 residues. V lost 8 bases and J 4 bases, leaving 8 bases between the germline ends. CDR3 sequence: CASLVITGELFF. The DNA for the CDR3 is TGTGCCAGCCTTGTGATCACCGGGGAGCTGTTTTTT.

The CDR3 coding sequence is TGTGCCAGCAGCTTAGTGCGGGGGTCTACCGGGGAGCTGTTTTTT. As protein: CASSLVRGSTGELFF. This chain links TRBV7-2 with TRBJ2-2, with TRBD2 identical over 7 bases. The CDR3 has 15 amino acids. Per germline, CDR1 SGHTA and CDR2 FQGNSA. J gave up 5 bases and V 1 base, and 4 bases lay outside the gene matches.

This clone was seen only once. The CDR3 loop is CASSQDGRGGHYF. The DNA for the CDR3 is TGTGCCAGCAGCCAAGACGGGCGGGGAGGCCACTATTTT. The rearrangement uses TRBV3-1 (or the pseudogene TRBV3-2) and TRBJ2-3; maybe TRBD2 (6 bases). Germline V gene sequence: CDR1 LGHDT, CDR2 YNNKEL (reference sequence). Trimming stripped 0 bases from V and 15 bases from J, with 16 bases between. The CDR3 consists of 13 residues.

There are a few counts of this clone. This chain connects TRBV9 to TRBJ2-7; maybe TRBD1 (5 bases). Trimming took 0 bases from V and 3 from J, leaving 13 bases between them. The CDR3 spans 15 residues. Germline CDR1 and CDR2: SGDLS and YYNGEE. CDR3 DNA: TGTGCCAGCAGCGTAGATCTTGGGCAGGGCTACGAGCAGTACTTC. It is translated as CASSVDLGQGYEQYF.

The chain uses TRBV18 and TRBJ2-1; 11 bases fit TRBD2. Trimming removed 2 bases from V and 7 bases from J; junction bases left unmatched: 10. The V gene's germline CDR1 is KGHSH and CDR2 LQKENI. The CDR3 spans 17 residues. The CDR3: CASSPATSGTPRNEQFF. In DNA, the CDR3 is TGTGCCAGCTCACCAGCGACTAGCGGGACGCCTCGGAATGAGCAGTTCTTC.

The genes are TRBV3-1 (or the pseudogene TRBV3-2) and TRBJ1-2; D uncertain. Trimming shortened V by 0 bases and J by 8 bases, and 10 bases separated the two germline ends. The CDR3 has 13 amino acids. The germline CDR1 and CDR2 sequences are LGHDT and YNNKEL (reference sequence). CDR3 residues: CASSQEQKSGYTF. The DNA of the CDR3 is TGTGCCAGCAGCCAAGAACAGAAGTCCGGCTACACCTTC.

The chain carries TRBV5-1 and TRBJ1-6; D is unclear. V dropped 5 bases and J dropped 7 bases, with 13 bases sitting between them. CDR1 and CDR2 from the germline V gene are SGHRS and YFSETQ. The CDR3 spans 14 residues. For the CDR3, the DNA is TGCGCCAGCAGTCCTCGGGCAGAAAATTCACCCCTCCACTTT. Amino acids: CASSPRAENSPLHF.

The rearrangement links TRBV7-9 to TRBJ2-7; 9 bases are shared with TRBD2. The length of the CDR3 is 16 residues. Germline-derived CDR1 and CDR2 are SEHNR and FQNEAQ (reference sequence). The trim removed 0 bases at V and 7 bases at J, leaving 10 bases unmatched. The CDR3 DNA reads as TGTGCCAGCAGCTTAGCTCTGGCGGGAGGGCTTGGTGAGCAGTACTTC. Translated: CASSLALAGGLGEQYF. The full variable domain, in which reference TRBV7-9 and TRBJ2-7 provide the parts outside the CDR3, is DTGVSQNPRHKITKRGQNVTFRCDPISEHNRLYWYRQTLGQGPEFLTYFQNEAQLEKSRLLSDRFSAERPKGSFSTLEIQRTEQGDSAMYLCASSLALAGGLGEQYFGPGTRLTVT.

The chain has TRBV7-2 and TRBJ1-5; 8 nucleotides align to TRBD1. Trimming removed 5 bases from V and 7 bases from J; junction bases left unmatched: 7. The CDR3 consists of 14 residues. Per the germline V gene, CDR1 is SGHTA and CDR2 is FQGNSA. CDR3 loop: CASSLGQGEQPQHF. Here the CDR3 DNA reads TGTGCCAGCAGCCTAGGACAGGGAGAGCAGCCCCAGCATTTT.

The chain uses TRBV11-3 and TRBJ2-1; D might be TRBD1 (6 bases). In germline, CDR1 is SGHNT, CDR2 YENEEA. The CDR3 is made up of 13 amino acids. The ends were cut back, 4 bases at V and 5 bases at J, with 9 bases in the middle. CDR3 nucleotides: TGTGCCAGCAGCTCGGACAGAAACAATGAGCAGTTCTTC. Its translation: CASSSDRNNEQFF.

The chain uses TRBV18 and TRBJ1-1; 7 positions match TRBD1. Trimming removed 4 bases from V and 2 bases from J; junction bases left unmatched: 7. In germline, CDR1 is KGHSH, CDR2 LQKENI. This CDR3 has 15 residues. In DNA form, the CDR3 reads TGTGCCAGCTCACTAATAGGGACAGACAACACTGAAGCTTTCTTT. It specifies CASSLIGTDNTEAFF.

The chain employs TRBV27 and TRBJ2-1; 8 nucleotides align to TRBD1. Germline CDR1 is MNHEY and CDR2 is SMNVEV (reference sequence). The trim removed 6 bases at V and 5 bases at J, leaving 12 bases unmatched. The CDR3 runs to 16 residues. CDR3 in amino acids: CASSRQGLPLDNEQFF. The CDR3 DNA reads TGTGCCAGCAGCCGACAGGGGCTCCCTTTAGACAATGAGCAGTTCTTC.

V is TRBV7-2 and J is TRBJ1-5; D is possibly TRBD1 (5 bases). CDR1 and CDR2 from the germline V gene are SGHTA and FQGNSA. Trimming took 3 bases from V and 7 from J, leaving 10 bases between them. The CDR3 is 13 residues long. Here the CDR3 reads CASSLQGLQPQHF. CDR3 DNA sequence: TGTGCCAGCAGCTTGCAGGGATTGCAGCCCCAGCATTTT.